One sample yielded the 27 T cell receptor beta chains listed below, sequenced in a study of regulatory T cells in long-lasting Graves disease. Time point meaning: newly diagnosed GD, antithyroid drugs for less than 3 months. Construction of the TCR library relied on RNA isolated from PBMCs. Construction of TCR beta libraries relied on iRepertoire HTBI primers and on Arm-PCR targeting CDR3 regions. Each CDR3 protein gets one entry after TCRdb re-called the multiplex PCR reads with MiXCR. The profile shows 400,000 to 450,000 distinct CDR3 sequences, approximately 15% of them singletons. These data were also filed under a second study, of T cells in Graves' hyperthyroidism and ophthalmopathy.

Material: peripheral blood mononuclear cells (PBMCs), obtained at new diagnosis, from a patient treated with antithyroid drugs. Receptors were obtained from a woman aged 30 to 39 with Graves disease.

On this clonotype: Only one base separates this from a far larger clonotype, so it likely reflects a read error. V usage is TRBV7-3 and J usage is TRBJ2-7, with 11 bases matching TRBD2. The CDR3 is 16 amino acids. The germline V gene encodes CDR1 SGHTA and CDR2 FQGTGA. The junction had 9 bases not matched to a gene; V was cut back by 5 bases and J by 3 bases. CDR3 in DNA: TGTGCCAGCAGCACCCTGGATAGCGGGAGGGACTACGAGCAGTACTTC. It specifies CASSTLDSGRDYEQYF.

The chain links TRBV15 to TRBJ2-2, with 7 bases that match TRBD2. This CDR3 region has 17 residues. The germline V gene has CDR1 LNHNV and CDR2 YYDKDF (reference sequence). V lost 3 bases and J lost 2; bases outside the gene matches: 9. In nucleotides, the CDR3 is TGTGCCACCAGCAGGCTAAAGGGAGGGCCTAACACCGGGGAGCTGTTTTTT. Its translation is CATSRLKGGPNTGELFF. Full variable domain (remainder filled in from reference TRBV15 and TRBJ2-2): DAMVIQNPRYQVTQFGKPVTLSCSQTLNHNVMYWYQQKSSQAPKLLFHYYDKDFNNEADTPDNFQSRRPNTSFCFLDIRSPGLGDTAMYLCATSRLKGGPNTGELFFGEGSRLTVL.

This chain joins TRBV20-1 and TRBJ1-5; D call uncertain. CDR1 is DFQATT and CDR2 is SNEGSKA in the germline V gene (reference sequence). V lost 1 base and J 2 bases, leaving 6 bases between the germline ends. The CDR3 covers 13 residues. CDR3 residues: CSARGVGNQPQHF. For the CDR3, the DNA is TGCAGTGCTAGAGGAGTCGGCAATCAGCCCCAGCATTTT.

CDR3 region: CSAGGTGSRNEQFF. CDR3 nucleotide sequence: TGCAGTGCCGGAGGAACCGGGAGTAGGAATGAGCAGTTCTTC. The chain links TRBV20-1 to TRBJ2-1, with D perhaps matching TRBD2 (6 bases). Per germline, CDR1 DFQATT and CDR2 SNEGSKA (reference sequence). The CDR3 loop spans 14 amino acids. Trimming removed 6 bases from V and 7 bases from J, with 19 bases in between.

This clonotype was detected many times. The rearrangement links TRBV27 to TRBJ2-7; 9 nucleotides line up with TRBD1. This CDR3 is built from 17 residues. Germline V lookup: CDR1 MNHEY, CDR2 SMNVEV (reference sequence). Germline trimming cut 6 bases from V and 2 bases from J; bases unmatched to any gene: 14. CDR3 in DNA: TGTGCCAGCAGCACACTCTATCGGGACAGGGTGCCCTACGAGCAGTACTTC. Translating it yields CASSTLYRDRVPYEQYF.

The V and J genes are TRBV7-9 and TRBJ2-3, with D maybe TRBD2 (5 bases). The CDR3 sequence is 16 residues long. Per the germline V gene, CDR1 is SEHNR and CDR2 is FQNEAQ (reference sequence). V gave up 5 bases and J gave up 1 base, with 16 bases separating them. The CDR3 DNA reads TGTGCCAGCAGCCACACGGTTGATAGCGGCACAGATACGCAGTATTTT. Translation gives CASSHTVDSGTDTQYF.

The table lists this clonotype with many counts. The V call is TRBV10-1, the J call TRBJ1-1, with a weak D call TRBD1 (5 bases). The CDR3 covers 14 residues. The V end was cut by 5 bases, the J end by 4 bases, with 14 bases between. Germline V gene sequence: CDR1 WNHNN, CDR2 SYGVQD (reference sequence). Here the CDR3 DNA reads TGCGCCAGCAGTCCAGGGATCCTCCCCACTGAAGCTTTCTTT. Protein sequence: CASSPGILPTEAFF.

This clonotype was seen repeatedly, ten times or more. This chain connects TRBV12-3 or TRBV12-4 to TRBJ1-5; no reliable D call. The CDR3 runs 15 residues. V was trimmed by 5 bases and J by 3 bases, leaving 14 bases between them. CDR3: CASSQDTLPNQPQHF. Written as DNA, the CDR3 is TGTGCCAGCAGTCAAGACACACTCCCCAATCAGCCCCAGCATTTT.

The chain joins TRBV20-1 to TRBJ2-7, with TRBD2 matching over 10 bases. V shed 2 bases, J shed 1 base, and the junction held 11 bases outside the gene matches. Germline lookup yields CDR1 DFQATT and CDR2 SNEGSKA (reference sequence). The CDR3 has 17 amino acids. The CDR3, as DNA: TGCAGTGCTAGACCGGGACTAGCGCTTTTCGGGTCCTACGAGCAGTACTTC. It is translated as CSARPGLALFGSYEQYF.

This clonotype was detected many times. The rearrangement joins TRBV6-1 to TRBJ2-2, with D perhaps assigned TRBD1 or TRBD2 (6 bases each). V shed 4 bases and J shed 3 bases, with 15 bases lying between them. Germline lookup yields CDR1 MNHNS and CDR2 SASEGT. The CDR3 has 16 residues. The CDR3 sequence is CASSGEGGADTGELFF. The CDR3 bases are TGTGCCAGCAGTGGAGAGGGGGGCGCGGACACCGGGGAGCTGTTTTTT.

Comment on this clonotype: Because it lacks the conserved phenylalanine or tryptophan at the end, this CDR3 is likely a read error. The chain couples TRBV3-1 to TRBJ2-1, with D unresolved. The CDR3 loop spans 16 amino acids. The germline gives CDR1 LGHDT, CDR2 YNNKEL (reference sequence). The CDR3 coding sequence is TGCGCCAGCAGCCAAGATGAAAGGGTTCCCTACAATGAGCAGTTCTCC. Residues: CASSQDERVPYNEQFS.

This clonotype was seen ten or more times. V usage is TRBV7-9 and J usage is TRBJ1-2; D is unclear. Germline loops: CDR1 SEHNR, CDR2 FQNEAQ (reference sequence). This CDR3 region has 12 residues. Deletions cut 3 bases from V and 8 bases from J, with 10 bases between. The CDR3 reads CASSLGKGGYTF. The DNA for the CDR3 is TGTGCCAGCAGCTTGGGGAAAGGGGGCTACACCTTC.

This clonotype was recorded many times. This chain connects TRBV11-1 to TRBJ2-1; perhaps TRBD1 as D (5 bases). Looked up from germline, CDR1 is SGHAT and CDR2 is FQDESV (reference sequence). The CDR3 contains 16 residues. V was shortened by 9 bases and J by 0 bases, with 18 bases between the two germline ends. The CDR3 sequence: CASKLTRQSSYNEQFF. CDR3 in DNA: TGTGCCAGTAAACTAACCCGACAGAGCTCCTACAATGAGCAGTTCTTC. Variable domain in full (rest from reference TRBV11-1 and TRBJ2-1): EAEVAQSPRYKITEKSQAVAFWCDPISGHATLYWYRQILGQGPELLVQFQDESVVDDSQLPKDRFSAERLKGVDSTLKIQPAELGDSAMYLCASKLTRQSSYNEQFFGPGTRLTVL.

V and J are TRBV19 and TRBJ1-5, with D perhaps TRBD1 (5 bases). There are 16 residues in the CDR3. V was clipped by 4 bases and J by 2 bases, with 15 bases between them. The V gene's germline CDR1 is LNHDA and CDR2 SQIVND (reference sequence). The CDR3 bases are TGTGCCAGTAGTAGGGAGGGAGGGGCGGGCAATCAGCCCCAGCATTTT. Amino acids: CASSREGGAGNQPQHF.

The chain has TRBV29-1 and TRBJ2-7; D is tentatively TRBD1 or TRBD2 (6 bases each). The CDR3 extends over 14 amino acids. V lost 7 bases and J lost 5, with 21 bases in between. CDR1 and CDR2 from the germline V gene are SQVTM and ANQGSEA. The CDR3 DNA follows: TGCAGCGCCGCGACGGGGGCTTTTGCGGACGAGCAGTACTTC. It specifies CSAATGAFADEQYF.

For this clonotype: It may be a read error: a sequence one base away is much more abundant. The chain has TRBV6-5 and TRBJ1-2; D is undetermined. Trimming stripped 3 bases from V and 4 bases from J, with 15 bases between. The length of the CDR3 is 15 residues. In germline, CDR1 is MNHEY, CDR2 SVGAGI. The CDR3 coding sequence is TGTGCCAGCAGTTATTTTGGGTCGGCAGGCTATGGCTACACCTTC. Its translation: CASSYFGSAGYGYTF.

This clonotype was counted many times. The V and J genes are TRBV11-2 and TRBJ1-2; perhaps TRBD1 as D (5 bases). Between the trimmed V and J ends, which lost 1 base and 8 bases, there was a span of 11 bases. The CDR3 contains 13 residues. Germline assignment: CDR1 SGHAT and CDR2 FQNNGV. Written as DNA, the CDR3 is TGTGCCAGCAGCTTAGGACGGGGGGAAGGCTACACCTTC. Residues: CASSLGRGEGYTF. The whole variable domain, remainder taken from reference TRBV11-2 and TRBJ1-2, is EAGVAQSPRYKIIEKRQSVAFWCNPISGHATLYWYQQILGQGPKLLIQFQNNGVVDDSQLPKDRFSAERLKGVDSTLKIQPAKLEDSAVYLCASSLGRGEGYTFGSGTRLTVV.

The table lists this clonotype with many counts. The chain couples TRBV7-3 to TRBJ2-1, with 7 bases that match TRBD2. Per the germline V gene, CDR1 is SGHTA and CDR2 is FQGTGA. The CDR3 extends over 15 amino acids. V shed 2 bases and J 8 bases; nucleotides not matched to a gene: 9. This CDR3 reads CASSLGSGGSDEQFF. In DNA form, the CDR3 reads TGTGCCAGCAGCTTAGGCTCGGGAGGAAGTGATGAGCAGTTCTTC.

In its sample, this clonotype was seen many times. The J gene is TRBJ2-2, the V gene TRBV24-1; the match to TRBD2 covers 7 bases. Germline V CDR1 and CDR2: KGHDR, SFDVKD. The CDR3 covers 16 residues. Trimming at V came to 2 bases and at J to 3 bases, leaving 5 bases not matched to a gene. CDR3 bases: TGTGCCACCAGTGATTGGCGGGAGAGGGACACCGGGGAGCTGTTTTTT. Translated, it gives CATSDWRERDTGELFF.

The rearrangement uses TRBV11-2 and TRBJ1-2; no clear D. The CDR3 covers 14 residues. The germline V gene encodes CDR1 SGHAT and CDR2 FQNNGV. Deletions cut 0 bases from V and 8 bases from J, with 13 bases between. In DNA, the CDR3 is TGTGCCAGCAGCTTAGAAATCGCCCTCAGGGGCTACACCTTC. It specifies CASSLEIALRGYTF.

This clonotype appeared many times. The V gene is TRBV6-5, the J gene TRBJ2-3; D is undetermined. The CDR3 totals 14 residues. The V end was cut by 2 bases, the J end by 2 bases, with 8 bases between. Germline values: CDR1 MNHEY, CDR2 SVGAGI. The DNA of the CDR3 is TGTGCCAGCAGTTACGGCCAGGACACAGATACGCAGTATTTT. It yields the protein CASSYGQDTDTQYF.

The V and J genes are TRBV5-4 and TRBJ1-5; D gene unclear. With 4 bases removed from V and 0 bases from J, the gap between germline ends came to 11 bases. CDR1 is SGHNT, CDR2 YYREEE, per germline (reference sequence). CDR3 length: 15 amino acids. CDR3 bases: TGTGCCAGCAGCCAAGTAAGGGCTAGCAATCAGCCCCAGCATTTT. Amino acid sequence: CASSQVRASNQPQHF.

This clonotype was detected ten times or more. At one end, the junction sequence differs from germline, possibly due to a read error. This chain uses TRBV4-1 with TRBJ1-1; the D is unclear. Germline V gene lookup returns CDR1 MGHRA and CDR2 YSYEKL. This CDR3 region has 14 residues. CDR3 in amino acids: CASSQALGNTEAFF. DNA for the CDR3: TGTGCCAGCAGCCAAGCCCTGGGTAACACTGAAGCTTTCTTT.

This clonotype appeared many times. The chain links TRBV20-1 to TRBJ2-3; TRBD2 aligns across 7 bases. Looked up from germline, CDR1 is DFQATT and CDR2 is SNEGSKA (reference sequence). V was clipped by 3 bases and J by 1 base; unmatched bases: 16. This CDR3 is 18 amino acids long. CDR3 DNA: TGCAGTGCTAGCCTACCGACTTCTAGCGGAGGTGGCACAGATACGCAGTATTTT. Amino acid sequence: CSASLPTSSGGGTDTQYF.

This clonotype has more than one count but fewer than ten. The chain is built from TRBV4-1 and TRBJ2-4; a possible D gene is TRBD2 (5 bases). In germline, CDR1 is MGHRA, CDR2 YSYEKL. The CDR3 is made up of 13 amino acids. The ends were cut back, 8 bases at V and 0 bases at J, with 8 bases in the middle. CDR3 bases: TGCGCCAGCGGCGGACTAGCCAAAAACATTCAGTACTTC. This sequence encodes CASGGLAKNIQYF.

J is TRBJ2-6 and V is TRBV9, with D unclear. The CDR3 consists of 17 residues. Trimming stripped 1 base from V and 0 bases from J, with 11 bases between. Germline CDR1 SGDLS, CDR2 YYNGEE. The CDR3 loop is CASSVNPGSSGANVLTF. For the CDR3, the DNA is TGTGCCAGCAGCGTAAATCCCGGAAGCTCTGGGGCCAACGTCCTGACTTTC.

The gene calls are TRBV18 and TRBJ2-6, with D possibly called TRBD1 or TRBD2 (5 bases each). The CDR3 length is 18 residues. The germline V and J ends were trimmed by 3 bases and 0 bases, with 15 bases remaining between them. Germline assignment: CDR1 KGHSH and CDR2 LQKENI. CDR3 loop: CASSPPGRIPSGANVLTF. Here the CDR3 DNA reads TGTGCCAGCTCACCTCCGGGACGGATACCCTCTGGGGCCAACGTCCTGACTTTC.